This T cell receptor (beta chain) derives from a study of cytomegalovirus exposure and HLA in healthy donors (dated by TCRdb to about 2017). About the study as a whole: According to an earlier analysis of 587 of the donors, about 179 million T cells yielded some 110 million unique TCR beta sequences and approximately 300 Gb of sequence data. An early release that covered fewer than 750 HLA-typed donors contained 300 to 350 gigabases of sequencing data and approximately 85 million unique TCR sequences. Of the 300 to 500 genotyped donors, 81% were placed in the genetic ancestry cluster associated with self-reported Caucasian donors. The study was designed to test whether signatures of past pathogen exposure could be identified by cataloging public T cell receptors. The study used immunosequencing to profile the T cell repertoires of around 600 subjects and linked those repertoires to cytomegalovirus serostatus. In addition to the first cohort of 666 subjects, a separate validation cohort of under 150 different subjects was used. To predict cytomegalovirus infection status, the study brought together high-throughput TCR immunosequencing, statistical association of individual TCRs with disease status, and machine learning. A later analysis re-analyzed previously published TCR beta repertoires from 666 donors and added high-resolution HLA genotyping to study TCR occurrence patterns. Rather than drawing on any new phenotypic data, the later analysis identified candidate immune exposures from TCR beta sequences and the way those sequences occurred across donors. An earlier analysis of about 620 of the donors applied high-throughput TCR beta sequencing to assess whether each TCR beta V gene segment acted as functional or pseudogenic. Donor age, sex, ethnicity and CMV serostatus were compiled together with the repertoire data. A later genetic analysis used genome-wide SNP genotypes for about 60% of the 666 donors, treating that subset as a discovery cohort. All discovery cohort repertoires had been generated on a single sequencing platform. Both class I and class II loci were covered by HLA typing, at four-digit resolution. The number of donors typed differed by locus, with 629-630 for A, B, C, DRB1 and DQB1, more than 500 for DQA1, 600 to 610 for DPA1, and around 450 for DPB1. Four to six DR-DQ haplotypes were handled as single units for association and clustering, since linkage in the cohort was strong. Among several hundred genotyped donors of the cohort, an average of around 250,000 unique TCR beta nucleotide sequences was sequenced per donor, of which about 18% were non-productive. Overall study outcomes, separate from this receptor: In a later analysis, around 17,000 TCR beta sequences were associated with specific HLA alleles at a false discovery rate of 0.05. According to a later analysis, parvovirus B19, influenza, CMV and Epstein-Barr virus appeared linked to several top co-occurrence clusters. When HLA alleles, especially DR and DQ, strongly co-occurred, attributing TCR associations to individual alleles was difficult. Because some donors lacked HLA typing at each locus, the association tests relied only on the typed subset. The sequencing pipeline was judged likely to have produced a cluster of highly shared sequence variants as a technical artifact. A further reported finding was that TCR beta sequences accurately predicted the HLA-A and HLA-B alleles for most subjects in the first cohort. According to the authors, the approach could potentially be generalized to other disease states and immunological phenotypes. In a later analysis, the rate of TCR association differed among HLA loci, with DRB1 alleles having the most associated TCRs and HLA-C alleles having the fewest. Some IMGT-functional V segments, including TRBV6-2 and TRBV6-3, could not be told apart with the 87-base-pair reads, so those segments were excluded. The only immune exposure information available for the cohort was CMV serostatus. An earlier analysis of around 540 of the donors showed that most TCR beta V segments appeared in productive rearrangements either about 90% or about 30% of the time, which broadly matched IMGT annotations. Most CMV-associated TCR beta chains appeared to be HLA-restricted in a later analysis, and the HLA associations seemed to be driven largely by CMV exposure. Roughly uniform sequencing depth across donors was assumed in presence/absence analyses, although this assumption may not hold. Linkage disequilibrium might explain the correlated functional status among segregating V segments, but an unknown experimental factor could not be excluded. Across donors, most TCR sequences were observed very rarely, whereas some public TCRs were present in many individuals. This cohort had only TCR beta chains sequenced, and the lack of alpha or paired-chain data limited which features could be detected. Three of the identified cytomegalovirus-associated TCR beta chains were confirmed in vitro to be specific for cytomegalovirus antigens. In a later analysis, HLA-associated TCR beta chains showed more clonal expansion and lower generation probabilities than non-associated chains that were equally common. According to a later genetic analysis, donors in an Asian-associated ancestry cluster had fewer N-insertions in productive TCRs than the approximately 690-donor mean. A later genetic analysis associated a missense DCLRE1C variant with V-gene and J-gene trimming of TCR beta chains, and an independent cohort replicated the association. A total of 150 or so TCR beta chains were listed by the study as associated with cytomegalovirus. The earlier analysis of about 600 of the donors excluded some 15 rarely observed V segments, including chromosome 9 orphons, because counts were too low. In both the original and validation cohorts, the classifier was reported to diagnose cytomegalovirus status with high specificity and sensitivity.

Libraries were constructed by the immunoSEQ multiplex PCR assay. The multiplex PCR relied on a mix of 60 forward primers for TCR Vbeta segments and 13 reverse primers for TCR Jbeta segments. Amplification of the CDR3 region of rearranged TCR beta genes was performed with a multiplex PCR assay on genomic DNA. On the Illumina HiSeq System, the amplified TCR beta libraries were sequenced as 87-base-pair reads. The paper's processing steps were these. In a later analysis, 80 million or so unique TCR beta chains were counted across the approximately 640 repertoires, and around 10 million of these chains were shared by at least two donors. Raw reads were error-corrected and collapsed into unique sequences with a nearest-neighbor algorithm that merged closely related sequences to remove PCR and sequencing errors. CDR3 sequences were aligned to IMGT reference sequences to assign V, D and J gene segments. For a sequence to be retained, at least a six-nucleotide match to both a V gene segment and a J gene segment was required. Rearrangements were called productive when the CDR3 lacked stop codons and stayed in frame with V and J; all others were non-productive. Following IMGT convention, CDR3 was defined as the stretch from the second conserved V-encoded cysteine up to the conserved J-encoded phenylalanine. In an earlier analysis of 500 to 650 of the donors, sequences lacking an unambiguous match to a single V gene segment were excluded. In an earlier analysis of 587 of the donors, V segments were called functional above 56.7% productive rearrangements and were called segregating when the between-donor standard deviation exceeded 5%. To diagnose cytomegalovirus status from the catalog of TCR beta chain sequences, a statistical classification framework was built. A later analysis assigned V and J genes by comparing TCR nucleotide sequences with IMGT/GENE-DB human TR gene sequences. The TCRdist pipeline was used in a later analysis to assign CDR3 sequences and most-parsimonious VDJ recombination scenarios. In a later analysis, each TCR beta chain was defined by its CDR3 amino acid sequence together with its V-gene family, and reads without a unique V-gene family were excluded. To address suspected cross-contamination and a sequencing artifact, a later analysis removed 450 to 700 highly shared, low-generation-probability nucleotide sequences. In a later analysis, a clonal expansion index was calculated for each public chain from normalized within-repertoire ranks of inferred template counts. Generation probabilities in a later analysis came from a VDJ recombination model fitted to out-of-frame rearrangements, and those results were checked against IGoR. Hypergeometric tests were used in a later analysis to score TCR-TCR, TCR-HLA and TCR-CMV co-occurrence, with a repertoire-size bias correction applied to the TCR pairs. In a later analysis, false discovery rates were estimated by permuting HLA or CMV assignments 20 times. In a later analysis, co-occurring TCRs were grouped using DBSCAN, with TCRdist sequence similarity added in when clustering inside HLA-allele-positive subsets. Repertoires with fewer than 30,000 or more than 120,000 public chains were left out of co-occurrence clustering, as were five repertoires with anomalous nucleotide sharing. Sourced from immuneACCESS, this table was stored by TCRdb with only in-frame sequences that have V and J called. A share of the clones is absent; for the studies checked, an unresolved V gene accounts for under half, and the remainder has no known explanation. That table is the source of V, J and clone size, and D and trimming were worked out from the DNA. In this sample the table shows fewer than 110,000 clones, about 74% of which occur a single time. The ten largest clonotypes hold 12% to 15% of the sample.

The cohort was made up of 500 to 850 healthy bone marrow donors. At the time of sampling, all cohort members were nominally healthy, though unrecorded immune exposures were likely present. The donor tested CMV seropositive and was one of the 289 seropositive cohort members. Every donor gave a peripheral blood sample, and the peripheral blood mononuclear cells from that sample were used for TCR beta sequencing. The Qiagen DNeasy Blood Extraction Kit was used to extract genomic DNA from the blood cell samples. Comments on this clone: No cognate antigen has been identified for it. It has no much larger one-base neighbor in the sample; base qualities were not kept.

The germline V gene encodes CDR1 SGHRS and CDR2 YFSETQ. From the cysteine up to the phenylalanine, the CDR3 has a length of 14 residues. Only CDR3 DNA remains: 42 bases, in frame from the first base. Cut back by 3 bases and 4 bases, the V and J ends lie 11 bases apart. The specimen was PBMCs. This TCR was sampled from a woman between 35 and 50 years old in good health and CMV-seropositive. Recombination linked TRBV5-1 to TRBJ2-1; the D gene is perhaps TRBD2, from 5 matching bases. The sequenced DNA: TGCGCCAGCAGCTCACTAGTAGGGTACAATGAGCAGTTCTTC. Its coded protein is CASSSLVGYNEQFF.